This TCR beta chain was recorded in a study of graft-versus-host responses after intestinal transplantation. Study outcomes and limitations: GvH clones detected in recipient marrow included some appearing first in ileum or blood. Within allografts, high graft-versus-host to host-versus-graft clonal ratios were seen among patients with graft-donor T cell macrochimerism.

This CDR3 comprises 16 residues. V was shortened by 0 bases and J by 0 bases, with 6 bases between the two germline ends. Germline V gene lookup returns CDR1 LGHNA and CDR2 YSLEER. The assay was immunoSEQ multiplex PCR, and TCRdb's table has in-frame clones only and misses some. This sample has tens of thousands of clones, with approximately 95% found just once. In regard to this clone: Its antigen is undetermined.

The chain uses TRBV4-3 and TRBJ2-6; D gene ambiguous. The sample here was unstimulated CD4+ T cells sorted from spleen or lymph node cells, taken before transplant. The TCR sequence derives from a human donor who was the organ donor for an intestinal transplant. The CDR3 sequence is CASSQEWNSGANVLTF. The CDR3 DNA follows: TGCGCCAGCAGCCAAGAATGGAACTCTGGGGCCAACGTCCTGACTTTC.